Below are 17 T cell receptor beta chains sequenced from a single sample in a study of neurological immune-mediated disorders. TCRdb itself ran the 5' RACE reads through MiXCR, one entry per CDR3 protein. The sample holds roughly 20,000 distinct CDR3 sequences, roughly 17% seen once. The source material was CD8+ T cells from blood. These receptors originate from a woman between 18 and 29 years old with multiple sclerosis.

This clonotype is medium-sized within its sample. V and J are TRBV28 and TRBJ2-1; TRBD2 aligns across 10 bases. The germline gives CDR1 MDHEN, CDR2 SYDVKM. CDR3 length equals 13 residues. Unmatched junction bases numbered 3, after V lost 9 bases and J lost 4 bases. This CDR3 reads CASGLADYNEQFF. CDR3 DNA: TGTGCCAGTGGACTAGCGGATTACAATGAGCAGTTCTTC.

This rearrangement joins TRBV20-1 to TRBJ1-1; D may be TRBD1 (5 bases). Germline CDR1 reads DFQATT; CDR2 reads SNEGSKA (reference sequence). The CDR3 sequence is 12 residues long. V lost 5 bases, J lost 1 base, and 8 bases lay in between. CDR3 nucleotide sequence: TGCAGTGCTCATACAGGGAACACTGAAGCTTTCTTT. Protein: CSAHTGNTEAFF.

This clonotype rates as medium-sized (0.01 to 0.1%). The rearrangement links TRBV24-1 to TRBJ1-5; TRBD1 is a possible D gene (5 bases). CDR1 is KGHDR, CDR2 SFDVKD, per germline. The V end was cut by 2 bases, the J end by 5 bases, with 18 bases between. The CDR3 runs 17 residues. The CDR3 DNA is TGTGCCACCAGTGATTACCCTCGAGGGGAAGAGGATCAGCCCCAGCATTTT. Encoded protein: CATSDYPRGEEDQPQHF.

This clonotype is medium-sized within its sample. CDR3 amino acids: CASSQEGYGYTF. The CDR3 nucleotides are TGTGCCAGCAGCCAAGAAGGGTATGGCTACACCTTC. The chain combines TRBV3-1 with TRBJ1-2; no definite D call. The germline gives CDR1 LGHDT, CDR2 YNNKEL (reference sequence). V lost 0 bases to trimming and J lost 5 bases, with 4 bases between them. The CDR3 spans 12 residues.

At least ten counts were recorded for this clonotype. As DNA, the CDR3 is TGTGCCAGCAGCTTAGGGAGGGGGCTTTACAATGAGCAGTTCTTC. This codes for CASSLGRGLYNEQFF. V is TRBV7-2 and J is TRBJ2-1, with D perhaps TRBD1 (7 bases). There are 15 residues in the CDR3. V gave up 1 base and J gave up 4 bases, with 11 bases separating them. CDR1 SGHTA and CDR2 FQGNSA come from the germline V gene.

As regards this clonotype: The junction departs from the called germline gene at one end, perhaps through a read error. The chain combines TRBV7-8 with TRBJ2-2, with D tentatively TRBD2 (5 bases). Germline V gives CDR1 SGHVS, CDR2 FQNEAQ. The CDR3 length is 11 residues. The CDR3 loop is CASSLTGDLFF. In DNA, the CDR3 is TGTGCCAGCAGCCTCACCGGGGATCTGTTTTTT.

This clonotype was detected many times. The V gene is TRBV7-9, the J gene TRBJ2-1; 8 bases fit TRBD2. V was pared by 5 bases and J by 7 bases, with 19 bases of the junction left unmatched. The germline CDR1 and CDR2 sequences are SEHNR and FQNEAQ (reference sequence). CDR3 length: 18 amino acids. In DNA form, the CDR3 reads TGTGCCAGCAGCCGCAATTTGCTAGCGGGCGCCGGAGGGAATGAGCAGTTCTTC. This translates into CASSRNLLAGAGGNEQFF.

Ten or more counts support this clonotype. The J gene is TRBJ2-7, the V gene TRBV13; 12 positions agree with TRBD1. J was trimmed by 5 bases and V by 3 bases; bases with no gene match: 2. CDR1 PRHDT and CDR2 FYEKMQ come from the germline V gene (reference sequence). The CDR3 is 14 residues long. The CDR3 sequence is CASSLGQGANEQYF. The CDR3, as DNA: TGTGCCAGCAGCTTGGGACAGGGGGCAAACGAGCAGTACTTC.

This clonotype is classed as medium-sized. This chain links TRBV28 with TRBJ2-5; the match to TRBD1 covers 7 bases. The germline V gene has CDR1 MDHEN and CDR2 SYDVKM. V lost 6 bases and J lost 5; bases outside the gene matches: 15. The CDR3 has 16 amino acids. The CDR3 loop reads CASRQSTGAWRETQYF. The CDR3 nucleotides are TGTGCCAGCAGGCAATCAACAGGGGCCTGGCGTGAGACCCAGTACTTC.

The sample holds many counts of this clonotype. The CDR3 sequence is CASITRSGGYNEQFF. The CDR3 bases are TGTGCCAGCATTACCCGTAGCGGGGGGTACAATGAGCAGTTCTTC. The genes are TRBV27 and TRBJ2-1, with 10 bases aligning to TRBD2. The V and J ends lost 7 bases and 4 bases, in that order; junction bases with no gene match: 7. This CDR3 comprises 15 residues. From germline, CDR1 is MNHEY and CDR2 SMNVEV (reference sequence).

The table lists this clonotype with many counts. V and J are TRBV12-3 or TRBV12-4 and TRBJ1-2; 7 nucleotides align to TRBD1. V was clipped by 6 bases and J by 0 bases; unmatched bases: 4. This CDR3 has 14 residues. The CDR3 DNA reads TGTGCCAGCAGATTGACAGGGTCTAACTATGGCTACACCTTC. Protein: CASRLTGSNYGYTF.

Sample share makes this clonotype medium-sized. The chain carries TRBV2 and TRBJ2-1, with D unclear. Germline V CDR1 and CDR2: SNHLY, FYNNEI. The CDR3 is 10 amino acids. V lost 3 bases and J lost 6, with 0 bases in between. The CDR3 region has the DNA TGTGCCAGCAGTGACAATGAGCAGTTCTTC. It specifies CASSDNEQFF.

This clonotype has a count of ten or more. The chain has TRBV14 and TRBJ2-1; 11 bases map to TRBD1. Germline-derived CDR1 and CDR2 are SGHDN and FVKESK. V trimming: 3 bases; J trimming: 8 bases; junction bases outside the gene matches: 3. CDR3 length equals 14 residues. CDR3 in amino acids: CASSQGTGGYEQFF. The CDR3 DNA reads TGTGCCAGCAGCCAGGGGACAGGGGGGTATGAGCAGTTCTTC.

This clonotype was seen many times. V gene TRBV29-1 combines with J gene TRBJ1-5; tentative D call: TRBD1 (5 bases). From germline, CDR1 is SQVTM and CDR2 ANQGSEA. The CDR3 runs to 14 residues. V was shortened by 7 bases and J by 8 bases, with 21 bases between the two germline ends. The DNA of the CDR3 is TGCAGCGCCCTCGTCGGGGGAAGTAGTGAGCCCCAGCATTTT. It translates to CSALVGGSSEPQHF.

This clonotype was detected once. The conserved closing phenylalanine or tryptophan is absent in this CDR3, likely reflecting a read error. The V gene is TRBV7-6, the J gene TRBJ1-1, with 7 bases fitting TRBD1. This CDR3 region has 15 residues. Germline lookup yields CDR1 SGHVS and CDR2 FNYEAQ. V was pared by 3 bases and J by 6 bases, with 10 bases of the junction left unmatched. The CDR3 sequence is CASSFVEGAFAEAFL. As DNA, the CDR3 is TGTGCCAGCAGCTTCGTCGAGGGGGCGTTCGCTGAAGCTTTCCTT.

By sample fraction, this clonotype is medium-sized (0.01 to 0.1%). This chain uses TRBV20-1 with TRBJ2-7, with 10 nucleotides matching TRBD1. J gave up 3 bases and V 3 bases, and 8 bases lay outside the gene matches. The CDR3 spans 15 residues. The germline gives CDR1 DFQATT, CDR2 SNEGSKA (reference sequence). The CDR3 sequence is CSARDPGTGDYEQYF. The CDR3 DNA reads as TGCAGTGCTAGGGACCCCGGGACAGGGGACTACGAGCAGTACTTC.

This clonotype was seen repeatedly, ten times or more. The rearrangement links TRBV12-3 or TRBV12-4 to TRBJ2-3; 7 bases fit TRBD1. J gave up 1 base and V 2 bases, and 12 bases lay outside the gene matches. The CDR3 covers 18 residues. The CDR3 loop reads CASSLSLSDRIRTDTQYF. The CDR3 nucleotides read TGTGCCAGCAGTTTAAGTCTATCGGACAGGATCCGCACAGATACGCAGTATTTT.